Listed below are T cell receptor beta chains from one sample, sequenced in a study of T-cell reconstitution after alpha-beta-depleted transplantation in children. TCRdb independently ran MiXCR on the PCR reads; one entry per CDR3 protein. This sample has roughly 500,000 distinct CDR3 sequences, with around 16% found just once. Here the sequenced sample was PBMCs from the stem cell graft donor, taken from the stem cell graft. The receptors here all came from a human donor who donated a stem cell graft to a child with acute lymphoblastic leukemia. Each CDR3 is given with its conserved first and last residue. The D gene is left open where the match is weak. Part of the rows lack a size; the others show once, few, many or a class for expanded clones.

clone_size,j_call,v_call,d_call,cdr3_aa,cdr3_nt
NA,TRBJ2-1,TRBV12-3/TRBV12-4,NA,CASSLLQNNEQFF,TGTGCCAGCAGTTTATTACAGAACAATGAGCAGTTCTTC
NA,TRBJ2-2,TRBV5-1,TRBD2,CASSPPGLAGVGTGELFF,TGCGCCAGCAGCCCTCCGGGACTAGCGGGAGTGGGAACCGGGGAGCTGTTTTTT
NA,TRBJ1-1,TRBV5-5,NA,CASSLANPKNTEAFF,TGTGCCAGCAGCTTGGCCAACCCGAAGAACACTGAAGCTTTCTTT
NA,TRBJ1-1,TRBV4-1,NA,CASRSHPVGNTEAFF,TGCGCCAGCAGGTCTCACCCAGTGGGTAACACTGAAGCTTTCTTT
few,TRBJ2-7,TRBV4-1,TRBD1,CASSQDQGQGIVGEQYF,TGCGCCAGCAGCCAAGATCAGGGACAGGGTATTGTGGGCGAGCAGTACTTC
few,TRBJ2-7,TRBV3-1,NA,CASSQEGASISYEQYF,TGTGCCAGCAGCCAAGAGGGGGCTAGCATTTCCTACGAGCAGTACTTC
few,TRBJ2-2,TRBV2,NA,CASGRLVGNTGELFF,TGTGCCAGCGGCCGACTAGTAGGGAACACCGGGGAGCTGTTTTTT
NA,TRBJ2-7,TRBV3-1,NA,CASSRGDSEQYF,TGTGCCAGCAGCCGGGGCGACTCCGAGCAGTACTTC
few,TRBJ1-4,TRBV9,NA,CASSVQGFDEKLFF,TGTGCCAGCAGCGTACAGGGGTTCGATGAAAAACTGTTTTTT
NA,TRBJ1-1,TRBV6-5,NA,CASSYSPGQPEAFF,TGTGCCAGCAGTTATAGTCCAGGGCAACCTGAAGCTTTCTTT
many,TRBJ2-7,TRBV20-1,NA,CSAATPRGQYF,TGCAGTGCCGCCACCCCACGGGGGCAGTACTTC
NA,TRBJ2-1,TRBV20-1,TRBD2,CSAIPGLADNNEQFF,TGCAGTGCTATCCCGGGACTAGCGGACAACAATGAGCAGTTCTTC
few,TRBJ2-3,TRBV3-1,NA,CASSRIAQTGDTQYF,TGTGCCAGCAGCCGTATCGCTCAGACTGGAGATACGCAGTATTTT
NA,TRBJ2-7,TRBV27,NA,CASSPPERGPLEQYF,TGTGCCAGCAGTCCTCCTGAGAGGGGTCCGCTCGAGCAGTACTTC
NA,TRBJ1-5,TRBV20-1,TRBD1,CSAETGVGQPQHF,TGCAGTGCTGAGACAGGGGTGGGACAGCCCCAGCATTTT
few,TRBJ2-1,TRBV19,TRBD2,CASSMRTSGDGTYNEQFF,TGTGCCAGTAGTATGAGGACTAGCGGGGATGGAACCTACAATGAGCAGTTCTTC
few,TRBJ2-6,TRBV27,NA,CASSLGGPAGANVLTF,TGTGCCAGCAGTTTAGGAGGGCCGGCTGGGGCCAACGTCCTGACTTTC